This T cell receptor (beta chain) was profiled in a study of blood T cell repertoires in COVID-19 (dated by TCRdb to between 2020 and 2021). Broadly, across the study: Samples from collaborators originated in the United States, Italy and Spain and spanned both the acute and convalescent phases of COVID-19. The prospective study material was composed of cDNA or gDNA derived from T cells, B-cell-depleted T cells, or PBMCs. The dataset comprised deeply sampled blood TCRbeta repertoires from subjects exposed to, actively infected with, or recovered from COVID-19. The repertoires were released in a freely available public database meant as a resource for research on the immune response to SARS-CoV-2. The samples were drawn from the first 160 participants of the ongoing ImmuneRACE study and from 1,200 or so subjects provided by 6 global collaborators. The sample metadata nearly always contained a de-identified subject ID, COVID-19 status, age in years and sex. Where HLA class I and class II types were available, the types were taken from metadata supplied by the sample provider, not from assay-based typing.

Whole blood was collected in K2EDTA tubes by collaborating institutions according to the institutions' own protocols. For TCRbeta analysis, collaborator samples were shipped as frozen whole blood, as isolated PBMCs, or as DNA extracted from either sample type. This clone was observed a single time. The target of this receptor is not known. No qualities accompany the bases; no much larger clone lies one base away. The immunoSEQ Assay, a bias-controlled multiplex PCR, was used to amplify TCRbeta CDR3 regions from genomic DNA. For the original study's pipeline: Within the assay, amplification of reference gene primers was used to estimate how many nucleated cells each sample contained. Sequence reads were collapsed and filtered to measure the absolute abundance of every unique TCRbeta CDR3 rearrangement. For each sample, productive Simpson clonality was calculated as the square root of Simpson's diversity index across productive rearrangements. TCRdb stores this immuneACCESS table with in-frame sequences only. Part of the clones is absent; in the studies checked, under half of the shortfall reflects unresolved V genes, and no reason is known for the rest. V and J calls and clone size are copied from that table; D and trimming were computed from the DNA. This sample has tens of thousands of clones in its table, and approximately 90% of those were observed once. The top ten hold 4.5% to 6% of the sample.

Trimming at the junction amounts to 0 bases on V and 1 base on J, and the germline ends lie 7 bases apart. According to the germline V gene, CDR1 reads SGHRS and CDR2 reads YFSETQ. The CDR3, from cysteine to phenylalanine, totals 15 residues. Of all the DNA, just the CDR3 is kept, 45 bases in frame from base 1. Beyond this particular receptor, the publication reports: How much clinical and demographic metadata was included differed by source and by participant, and the metadata was provided uncurated.

This chain joins TRBV5-1 to TRBJ2-2; TRBD2 is a weak D gene call, 6 bases matching. This TCR came from a woman between 55 and 75 years old with active COVID-19. Sequences were obtained from peripheral blood. The CDR3 corresponds to CASSLAGRNTGELFF. Here is the DNA: TGCGCCAGCAGCTTGGCCGGGAGGAACACCGGGGAGCTGTTTTTT.